This T cell receptor (beta chain) emerged from a study of T cell responses to AZD1222 COVID-19 vaccine (dated by TCRdb to 2020 to 2022). Regarding the complete study: Because spike-specific TCR depth and breadth did not differ between the two schedules, AZD1222 recipients who got a second dose at roughly 4 weeks were pooled with those who got a second dose at roughly 12 weeks. A total of roughly 240 trial participants underwent TCR sequencing, of whom 207 received two doses of AZD1222 and roughly 25 received two doses of the MenACWY control vaccine. Trial participants were enrolled by age into 18-55, 56-69 and 70-plus year subgroups, with around 150, 28 and 57 TCR-sequenced participants respectively. The paper's findings and limits, for the study overall: Spike-specific TCR breadth and depth rose significantly after two AZD1222 doses compared with day 0 and with MenACWY recipients. The 56-69-year group was small, and its depth increase did not reach significance, likely because of low power. Reportedly, close to half of the unique spike-specific TCRs recognized epitopes lying outside the regions that are mutated in the B.1.351 and B.1.1.7 variants. Most participants were white British and females outnumbered males, and the authors suggested that clonal diversity may have been underestimated. The whole spike protein was spanned by vaccine-associated CD4 TCRs, and dominant responses were seen in regions 160-218 and 743-854. Conclusions about previously exposed vaccinees were limited because only 6 or 7 AZD1222 recipients were SARS-CoV-2 seropositive at baseline. Because no day 14 peak-response samples were available, repertoires were characterized only after the peak T cell response.

Note on this clone: Which antigen it targets is not known. No much larger clonotype is one base removed from it; base qualities were not supplied.

The CDR3 regions of human TCRbeta chains were analyzed by immunosequencing. Turning to the authors' computational methods: Repertoire TCRs were matched against a reference library of SARS-CoV-2-specific TCRs generated with the MIRA antigen-specificity platform. Breadth was defined as the fraction of unique TCRs that were SARS-CoV-2-associated, and depth was defined as the fraction of total T cells that were SARS-CoV-2-associated. Each spike-specific TCR was assigned to its reactive spike region and to a CD4 or CD8 class using the MIRA data. Log10-transformed breadth and depth values were compared by one-way ANOVA with Sidak's multiple comparisons tests. TCRdb carries this immuneACCESS record with in-frame sequences only. Its versions omit some clonotypes, under half of them owing to an unresolved V gene in the studies checked, with the rest unexplained. V, J and clone size were drawn from that table, and D and trimming were deduced from the DNA. For this sample there are about 96,000 clones; nearly 90% appear just once. Roughly 1.7% of the sample rests with the top ten.

Read against the paper, the sample's time point label means: baseline before first vaccination. The vaccinee samples were drawn from two UK trials, COV001 and COV002, one of which was a single-blind randomized controlled phase 2/3 trial testing AZD1222 (ChAdOx1 nCoV-19) in healthy adults. For TCRbeta chain sequencing, PBMC samples from trial participants were taken at day 0 and at day 28 after the second dose. V is reduced by 1 base and J by 3 bases, leaving a spacing of 15 bases between them. Including cysteine and phenylalanine, the CDR3 has 16 amino acids. This entry keeps only the CDR3 DNA: 48 bases, framed from base 1. Taken from the germline V gene, the CDR1 and CDR2 loops are LGHNA and YSLEER.

Sequencing was performed on peripheral blood, taken on day 0 of AZD1222 vaccination. The clonotype originates from an adult in good health. The chain is assembled from TRBV4-3 and TRBJ1-2; the D region possibly corresponds to TRBD1 (6 bases align). At the DNA level, the sequence is TGCGCCAGCAGCCAAGGTGTCGGGGGGCTAGACTATGGCTACACCTTC. This codes for CASSQGVGGLDYGYTF.